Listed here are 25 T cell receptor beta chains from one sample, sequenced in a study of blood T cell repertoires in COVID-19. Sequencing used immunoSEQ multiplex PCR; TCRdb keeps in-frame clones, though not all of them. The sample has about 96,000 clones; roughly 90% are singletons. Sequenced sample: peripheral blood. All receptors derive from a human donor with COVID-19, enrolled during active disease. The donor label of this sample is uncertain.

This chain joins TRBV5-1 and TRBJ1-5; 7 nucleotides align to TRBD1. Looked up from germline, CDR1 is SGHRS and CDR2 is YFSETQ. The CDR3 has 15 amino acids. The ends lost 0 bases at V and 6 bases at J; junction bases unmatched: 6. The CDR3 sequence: CASSLVGGAGQPQHF. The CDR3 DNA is TGCGCCAGCAGCTTGGTAGGGGGCGCCGGTCAGCCCCAGCATTTT.

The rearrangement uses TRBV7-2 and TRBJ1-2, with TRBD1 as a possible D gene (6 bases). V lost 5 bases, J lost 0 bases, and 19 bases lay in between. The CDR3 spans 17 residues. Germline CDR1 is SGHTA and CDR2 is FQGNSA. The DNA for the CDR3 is TGTGCCAGCAGCCGGACGACAGGAAGCCCCTCTAACTATGGCTACACCTTC. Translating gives CASSRTTGSPSNYGYTF.

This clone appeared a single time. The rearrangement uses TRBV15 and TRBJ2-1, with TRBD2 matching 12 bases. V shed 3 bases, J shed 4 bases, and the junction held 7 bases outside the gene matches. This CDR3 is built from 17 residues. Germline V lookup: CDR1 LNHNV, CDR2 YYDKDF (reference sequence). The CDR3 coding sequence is TGTGCCACCAGCAGTCAGGGCGGACTAGCGGGATACAATGAGCAGTTCTTC. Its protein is CATSSQGGLAGYNEQFF.

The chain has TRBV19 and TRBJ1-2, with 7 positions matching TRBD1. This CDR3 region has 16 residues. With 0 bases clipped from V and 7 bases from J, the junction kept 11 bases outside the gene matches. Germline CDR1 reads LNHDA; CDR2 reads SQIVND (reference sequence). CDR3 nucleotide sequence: TGTGCCAGTAGTATAGATCTGGGACAGAGGAAAGGTGGCTACACCTTC. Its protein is CASSIDLGQRKGGYTF.

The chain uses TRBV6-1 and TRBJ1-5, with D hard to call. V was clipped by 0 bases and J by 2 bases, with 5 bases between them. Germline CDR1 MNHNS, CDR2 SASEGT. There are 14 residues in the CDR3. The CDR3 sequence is CASSEAARNQPQHF. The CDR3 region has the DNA TGTGCCAGCAGTGAAGCGGCACGCAATCAGCCCCAGCATTTT.

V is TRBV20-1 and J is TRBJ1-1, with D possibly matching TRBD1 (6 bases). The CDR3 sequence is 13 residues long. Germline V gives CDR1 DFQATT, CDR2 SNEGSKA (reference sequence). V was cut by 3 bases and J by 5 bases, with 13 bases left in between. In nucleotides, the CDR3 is TGCAGTGCTAGTGAGGGACAAGTAACTGAAGCTTTCTTT. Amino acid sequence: CSASEGQVTEAFF.

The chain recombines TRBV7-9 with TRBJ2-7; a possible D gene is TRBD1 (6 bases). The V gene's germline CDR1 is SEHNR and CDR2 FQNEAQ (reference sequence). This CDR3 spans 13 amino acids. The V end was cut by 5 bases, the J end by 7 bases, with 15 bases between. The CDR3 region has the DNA TGTGCCAGCAGCCAGCTACAGGGAAGTGAGCAGTACTTC. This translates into CASSQLQGSEQYF.

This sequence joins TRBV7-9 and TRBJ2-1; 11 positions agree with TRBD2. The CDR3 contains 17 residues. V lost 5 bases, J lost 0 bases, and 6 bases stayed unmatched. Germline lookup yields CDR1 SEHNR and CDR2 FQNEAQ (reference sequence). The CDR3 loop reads CASSAWTSGYSYNEQFF. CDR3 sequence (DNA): TGTGCCAGCAGCGCCTGGACTAGCGGGTACTCCTACAATGAGCAGTTCTTC.

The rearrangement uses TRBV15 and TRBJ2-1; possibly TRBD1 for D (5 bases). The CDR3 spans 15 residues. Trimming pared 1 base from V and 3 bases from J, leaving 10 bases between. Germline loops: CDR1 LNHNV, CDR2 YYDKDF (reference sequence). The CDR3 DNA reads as TGTGCCACCAGCAGAGGCGCAGGGTACTACAATGAGCAGTTCTTC. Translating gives CATSRGAGYYNEQFF.

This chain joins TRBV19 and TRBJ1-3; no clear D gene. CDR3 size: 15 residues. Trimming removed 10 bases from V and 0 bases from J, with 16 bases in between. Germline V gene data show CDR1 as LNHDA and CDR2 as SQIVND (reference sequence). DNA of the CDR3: TGTGCCACGAGCCCGGGGTCGCTCTCTGGAAACACCATATATTTT. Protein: CATSPGSLSGNTIYF.

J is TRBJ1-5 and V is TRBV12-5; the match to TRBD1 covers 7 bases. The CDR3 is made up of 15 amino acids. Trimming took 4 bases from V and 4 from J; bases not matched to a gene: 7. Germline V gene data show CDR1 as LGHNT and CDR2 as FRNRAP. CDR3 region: CASGSGQVGNQPQHF. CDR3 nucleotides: TGTGCTAGTGGTTCCGGACAGGTCGGAAATCAGCCCCAGCATTTT.

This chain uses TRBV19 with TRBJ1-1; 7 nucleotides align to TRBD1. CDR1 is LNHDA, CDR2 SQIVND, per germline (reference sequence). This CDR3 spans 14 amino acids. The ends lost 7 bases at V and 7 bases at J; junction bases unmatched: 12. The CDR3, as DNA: TGTGCCAGTAAGCCCGGAGAGGGGGCCTTTGAAGCTTTCTTT. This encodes CASKPGEGAFEAFF.

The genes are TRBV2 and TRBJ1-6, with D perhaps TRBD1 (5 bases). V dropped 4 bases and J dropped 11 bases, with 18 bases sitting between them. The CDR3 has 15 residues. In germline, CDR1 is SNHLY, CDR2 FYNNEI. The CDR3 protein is CASSGESAGRTPLHF. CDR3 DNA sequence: TGTGCCAGCAGTGGGGAAAGCGCAGGGAGGACACCCCTCCACTTT.

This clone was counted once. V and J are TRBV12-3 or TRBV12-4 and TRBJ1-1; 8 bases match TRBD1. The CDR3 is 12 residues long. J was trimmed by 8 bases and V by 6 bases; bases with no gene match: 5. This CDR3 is CASRRTGSEAFF. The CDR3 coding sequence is TGTGCCAGCAGACGGACAGGGTCCGAAGCTTTCTTT.

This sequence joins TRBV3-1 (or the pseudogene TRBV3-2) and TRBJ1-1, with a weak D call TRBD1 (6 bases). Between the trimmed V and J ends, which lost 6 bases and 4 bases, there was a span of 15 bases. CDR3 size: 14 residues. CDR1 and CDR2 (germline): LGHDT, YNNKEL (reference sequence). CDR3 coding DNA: TGTGCCAGCAGTCCAACATGGGGGCCCACTGAAGCTTTCTTT. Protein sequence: CASSPTWGPTEAFF.

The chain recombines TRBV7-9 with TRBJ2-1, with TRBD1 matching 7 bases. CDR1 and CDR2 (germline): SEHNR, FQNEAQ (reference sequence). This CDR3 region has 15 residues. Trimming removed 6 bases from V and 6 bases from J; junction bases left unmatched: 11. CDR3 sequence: CASSKTRQGSNEQFF. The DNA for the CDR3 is TGTGCCAGCAGTAAAACGAGACAGGGAAGCAATGAGCAGTTCTTC.

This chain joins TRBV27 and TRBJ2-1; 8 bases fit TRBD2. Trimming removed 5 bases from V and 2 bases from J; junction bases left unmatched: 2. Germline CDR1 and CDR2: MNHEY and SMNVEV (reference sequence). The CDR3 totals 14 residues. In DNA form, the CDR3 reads TGTGCCAGCAGTGCTAGCGGGCCCTACAATGAGCAGTTCTTC. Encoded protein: CASSASGPYNEQFF.

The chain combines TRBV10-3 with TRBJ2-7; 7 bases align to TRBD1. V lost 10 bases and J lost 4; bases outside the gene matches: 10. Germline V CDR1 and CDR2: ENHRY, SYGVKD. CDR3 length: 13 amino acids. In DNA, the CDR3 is TGTGCCACCAGCCGGGACAGCGTTTACGAGCAGTACTTC. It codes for CATSRDSVYEQYF.

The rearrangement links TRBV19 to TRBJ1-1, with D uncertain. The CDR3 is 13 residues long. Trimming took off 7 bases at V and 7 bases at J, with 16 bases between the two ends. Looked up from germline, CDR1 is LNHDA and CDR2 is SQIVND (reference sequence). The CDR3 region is CASTLLGGREAFF. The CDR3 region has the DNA TGTGCCAGTACTCTACTGGGCGGGCGTGAAGCTTTCTTT.

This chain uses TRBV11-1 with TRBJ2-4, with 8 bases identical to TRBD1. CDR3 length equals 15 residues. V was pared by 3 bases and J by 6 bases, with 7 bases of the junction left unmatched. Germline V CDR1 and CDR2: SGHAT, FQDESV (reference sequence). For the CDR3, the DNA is TGTGCCAGCAGCTTGGGGCAGGGGGCGGGAAACATTCAGTACTTC. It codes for CASSLGQGAGNIQYF.

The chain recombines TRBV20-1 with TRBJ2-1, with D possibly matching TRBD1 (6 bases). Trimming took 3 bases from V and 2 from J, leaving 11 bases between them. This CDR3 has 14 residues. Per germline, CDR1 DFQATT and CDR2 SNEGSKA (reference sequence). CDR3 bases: TGCAGTGCTAGTGGCCAGGGGCCCTACAATGAGCAGTTCTTC. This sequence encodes CSASGQGPYNEQFF.

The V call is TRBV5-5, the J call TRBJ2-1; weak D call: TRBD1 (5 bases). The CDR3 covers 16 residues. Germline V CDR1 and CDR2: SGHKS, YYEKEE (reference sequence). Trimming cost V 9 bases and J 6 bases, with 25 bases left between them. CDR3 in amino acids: CATLGDVGRSANEQFF. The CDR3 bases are TGTGCCACCCTGGGTGATGTGGGGCGATCCGCCAATGAGCAGTTCTTC.

CDR3 bases: TGTGCCAGCAGTGATAGCGGCAGAAACTATGGCTACACCTTC. This translates into CASSDSGRNYGYTF. V gene TRBV6-1 combines with J gene TRBJ1-2; no definite D call. V lost 3 bases to trimming and J lost 2 bases, with 10 bases between them. Germline CDR1 reads MNHNS; CDR2 reads SASEGT. The CDR3 consists of 14 residues.

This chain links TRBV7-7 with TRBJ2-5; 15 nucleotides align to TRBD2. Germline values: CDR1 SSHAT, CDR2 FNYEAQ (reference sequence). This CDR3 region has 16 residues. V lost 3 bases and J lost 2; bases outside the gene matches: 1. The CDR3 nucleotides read TGTGCCAGCAGCTTCGGGACTAGCGGGGGGCAAGAGACCCAGTACTTC. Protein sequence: CASSFGTSGGQETQYF.

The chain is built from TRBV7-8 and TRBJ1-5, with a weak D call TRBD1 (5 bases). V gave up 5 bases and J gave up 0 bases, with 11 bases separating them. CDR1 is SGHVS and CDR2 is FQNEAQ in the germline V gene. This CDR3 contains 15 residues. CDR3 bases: TGTGCCAGCAGCCGAGACAGCTCTAGCAATCAGCCCCAGCATTTT. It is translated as CASSRDSSSNQPQHF.